These 21 T cell receptor beta chains originate from one sample sequenced in a study of response to subunit inactivated influenza vaccine. TCRdb analysed the RT-PCR reads with MiXCR anew, one entry per CDR3 protein. In the table there are 600,000 to 850,000 distinct CDR3 sequences, around 15% of which are singletons. The sample here was PBMCs from blood, taken about 14 days before vaccination. The receptors come from a middle-aged man who received an inactivated influenza vaccine.

This clonotype was counted ten times or more. The chain is built from TRBV4-3 and TRBJ1-4; D is perhaps TRBD1 (6 bases). This CDR3 contains 15 residues. Germline-derived CDR1 and CDR2 are LGHNA and YSLEER. V was shortened by 1 base and J by 6 bases, with 12 bases between the two germline ends. The DNA for the CDR3 is TGCGCCAGCAGCCAAGTGGGGGCAGGGGATGAAAAACTGTTTTTT. Translated, it gives CASSQVGAGDEKLFF.

The J gene is TRBJ1-6, the V gene TRBV15; D is possibly TRBD1 (5 bases). This CDR3 is 15 amino acids long. Trimming removed 0 bases at V and 8 bases at J, with 11 bases between. Germline V gene lookup returns CDR1 LNHNV and CDR2 YYDKDF (reference sequence). CDR3 nucleotide sequence: TGTGCCACCAGCAGAGATCAACAGGACGATTCACCCCTCCACTTT. Protein sequence: CATSRDQQDDSPLHF.

This clonotype was counted between two and nine times. The chain combines TRBV2 with TRBJ2-2; D is unclear. Germline V CDR1 and CDR2: SNHLY, FYNNEI. The CDR3 has 15 amino acids. The V end lost 6 bases, the J end lost 3 bases, and 14 bases lay between the germline ends. CDR3 nucleotide sequence: TGTGCCAGCAGCGTGAGGCGGATCGACACCGGGGAGCTGTTTTTT. Protein sequence: CASSVRRIDTGELFF.

This clonotype was seen a few times. The chain couples TRBV14 to TRBJ1-5; D is uncertain. Germline assignment: CDR1 SGHDN and CDR2 FVKESK. Trimming removed 0 bases at V and 0 bases at J, with 6 bases between. The CDR3 is made up of 15 amino acids. CDR3 bases: TGTGCCAGCAGCCAAGACCGGGATAGCAATCAGCCCCAGCATTTT. Translation gives CASSQDRDSNQPQHF.

This clonotype was counted between two and nine times. The V and J genes are TRBV20-1 and TRBJ1-1; possibly TRBD1 for D (6 bases). This CDR3 contains 16 residues. V dropped 5 bases and J dropped 5 bases, with 24 bases sitting between them. Germline assignment: CDR1 DFQATT and CDR2 SNEGSKA (reference sequence). The CDR3 loop is CSAGWRMRGAGTEAFF. The CDR3 nucleotides read TGCAGTGCTGGATGGAGGATGCGGGGGGCTGGAACTGAAGCTTTCTTT.

The chain carries TRBV18 and TRBJ2-7, with D tentatively TRBD1 or TRBD2 (5 bases each). The germline CDR1 and CDR2 sequences are KGHSH and LQKENI. The CDR3 has 13 amino acids. V was shortened by 3 bases and J by 3 bases, with 9 bases between the two germline ends. The CDR3 DNA follows: TGTGCCAGCTCACCCGGGGCCCGCTACGAGCAGTACTTC. Protein product: CASSPGARYEQYF.

This clonotype occurred a few times. The genes are TRBV29-1 and TRBJ2-2, with TRBD1 identical over 8 bases. CDR1 and CDR2 (germline): SQVTM, ANQGSEA. The J segment lost 3 bases and the V segment lost 6 bases, leaving 12 bases of the junction unmatched. The CDR3 sequence is 16 residues long. CDR3 in DNA: TGCAGCGTAGAGACCCGGGACAGGCTGTACACCGGGGAGCTGTTTTTT. Encoded protein: CSVETRDRLYTGELFF.

This clonotype was counted between two and nine times. The chain uses TRBV18 and TRBJ2-7; D is perhaps TRBD1 (6 bases). The CDR3 has 14 residues. In germline, CDR1 is KGHSH, CDR2 LQKENI. V lost 3 bases and J lost 5, with 14 bases in between. CDR3 protein: CASSPPGQSHEQYF. Here the CDR3 DNA reads TGTGCCAGCTCACCCCCCGGACAGAGCCACGAGCAGTACTTC.

The table lists this clonotype with a few counts. This rearrangement joins TRBV28 to TRBJ1-5; D remains ambiguous. Trimming removed 2 bases at V and 3 bases at J, with 8 bases between. CDR1 MDHEN and CDR2 SYDVKM come from the germline V gene. This CDR3 spans 14 amino acids. CDR3 region: CASSLGVPNQPQHF. The CDR3 DNA reads TGTGCCAGCAGTTTAGGGGTGCCCAATCAGCCCCAGCATTTT.

This clonotype occurred many times. The junction departs from germline at one end; a sequencing error may be responsible. The chain links TRBV7-9 to TRBJ1-1, with D uncertain. The CDR3 runs to 13 residues. Germline lookup yields CDR1 SEHNR and CDR2 FQNEAQ (reference sequence). The CDR3 nucleotides read TGCGCCAGCAGCTTGTTGGCGAACACTGAAGCTTTCTTT. Encoded protein: CASSLLANTEAFF.

This clonotype was seen a few times. The chain employs TRBV5-6 and TRBJ1-1; TRBD1 aligns across 10 bases. The V segment lost 3 bases and the J segment 4 bases; nucleotides outside the gene matches: 9. The CDR3 runs 16 residues. Germline CDR1 reads SGHDT; CDR2 reads YYEEEE. As DNA, the CDR3 is TGTGCCAGCAGCTCCGGACAGGGGGAAGGAATCACTGAAGCTTTCTTT. This translates into CASSSGQGEGITEAFF.

The chain employs TRBV12-3 or TRBV12-4 and TRBJ2-1; D is possibly TRBD1 or TRBD2 (6 bases each). The V and J ends lost 3 bases and 5 bases respectively, with 17 bases between them. The CDR3 has 16 amino acids. The CDR3 loop reads CASSLGGDRPNNEQFF. The CDR3 coding sequence is TGTGCCAGCAGTTTGGGGGGCGATAGGCCAAACAATGAGCAGTTCTTC.

DNA of the CDR3: TGTGCCAGCAGTTTACTCATAACCGTAGGACAACCATCGAACACTGAAGCTTTCTTT. It is translated as CASSLLITVGQPSNTEAFF. The chain links TRBV28 to TRBJ1-1; D might be TRBD1 (5 bases). Trimming stripped 2 bases from V and 1 base from J, with 23 bases between. This CDR3 region has 19 residues. In germline, CDR1 is MDHEN, CDR2 SYDVKM.

This clonotype was found many times. The chain is built from TRBV6-1 and TRBJ2-3; 7 bases are shared with TRBD2. V gave up 5 bases and J gave up 0 bases; unmatched junction bases: 14. The CDR3 covers 18 residues. CDR1 and CDR2 from the germline V gene are MNHNS and SASEGT. The CDR3 protein is CASSPSWAGETSTDTQYF. The CDR3 DNA sequence: TGTGCCAGCAGTCCATCTTGGGCGGGGGAAACTAGCACAGATACGCAGTATTTT.

This chain joins TRBV4-1 and TRBJ1-5, with TRBD1 as a possible D gene (5 bases). V was pared by 0 bases and J by 7 bases, with 16 bases between. The CDR3 runs to 16 residues. In germline, CDR1 is MGHRA, CDR2 YSYEKL. This CDR3 reads CASSQDSRTRGQPQHF. The CDR3, as DNA: TGCGCCAGCAGCCAAGATTCGCGCACGCGGGGCCAGCCCCAGCATTTT.

This clonotype was observed a few times. The CDR3 sequence is CASSFPGQGPSNQPQHF. The CDR3 coding sequence is TGTGCCAGCAGCTTTCCGGGACAGGGGCCTTCCAATCAGCCCCAGCATTTT. This sequence joins TRBV11-3 and TRBJ1-5; 10 bases match TRBD1. J was trimmed by 3 bases and V by 3 bases; bases with no gene match: 8. CDR3 length: 17 amino acids. Germline lookup yields CDR1 SGHNT and CDR2 YENEEA.

This clonotype came up a few times. The J gene is TRBJ2-1, the V gene TRBV5-1; 10 nucleotides agree with TRBD1. Germline V lookup: CDR1 SGHRS, CDR2 YFSETQ. Unmatched junction bases numbered 2, after V lost 0 bases and J lost 8 bases. The CDR3 contains 14 residues. The CDR3 spells CASSLGQGAYEQFF. The CDR3 DNA follows: TGCGCCAGCAGCTTGGGACAGGGGGCATATGAGCAGTTCTTC. Full variable domain (missing parts from reference TRBV5-1 and TRBJ2-1): KAGVTQTPRYLIKTRGQQVTLSCSPISGHRSVSWYQQTPGQGLQFLFEYFSETQRNKGNFPGRFSGRQFSNSRSEMNVSTLELGDSALYLCASSLGQGAYEQFFGPGTRLTVL.

This clonotype was detected a few times. V and J are TRBV11-1 and TRBJ2-1; the D is unclear. Trimming stripped 1 base from V and 4 bases from J, with 8 bases between. This CDR3 spans 14 amino acids. In germline, CDR1 is SGHAT, CDR2 FQDESV (reference sequence). In DNA form, the CDR3 reads TGTGCCAGCAGCTTAGATGCGGAATACAATGAGCAGTTCTTC. This translates into CASSLDAEYNEQFF.

This clonotype was seen at least ten times. Here the CDR3 DNA reads TGTGCCAGCAGCGCTGGCGCTAGCGGGGCCTCCTACGAGCAGTACTTC. It translates to CASSAGASGASYEQYF. The chain is built from TRBV9 and TRBJ2-7, with 9 bases aligning to TRBD2. This CDR3 comprises 16 residues. Per germline, CDR1 SGDLS and CDR2 YYNGEE. V trimming: 3 bases; J trimming: 0 bases; junction bases outside the gene matches: 7.

The rearrangement joins TRBV20-1 to TRBJ2-7; either TRBD1 or TRBD2 may fit D (6 bases each). Trimming took off 3 bases at V and 6 bases at J, with 9 bases between the two ends. Germline loops: CDR1 DFQATT, CDR2 SNEGSKA (reference sequence). The CDR3 covers 11 residues. The CDR3 protein is CSASGGLEQYF. The CDR3 coding sequence is TGCAGTGCTAGTGGGGGGCTCGAGCAGTACTTC.

The sample holds a few counts of this clonotype. This rearrangement joins TRBV20-1 to TRBJ2-5; TRBD1 agrees at 9 bases. The V and J ends lost 0 bases and 5 bases, in that order; junction bases with no gene match: 10. The CDR3 spans 16 residues. Germline V gene lookup returns CDR1 DFQATT and CDR2 SNEGSKA (reference sequence). CDR3 nucleotides: TGCAGTGCTAGAGATGGAGGGACAGGGAGGTCGGAGACCCAGTACTTC. As protein: CSARDGGTGRSETQYF.